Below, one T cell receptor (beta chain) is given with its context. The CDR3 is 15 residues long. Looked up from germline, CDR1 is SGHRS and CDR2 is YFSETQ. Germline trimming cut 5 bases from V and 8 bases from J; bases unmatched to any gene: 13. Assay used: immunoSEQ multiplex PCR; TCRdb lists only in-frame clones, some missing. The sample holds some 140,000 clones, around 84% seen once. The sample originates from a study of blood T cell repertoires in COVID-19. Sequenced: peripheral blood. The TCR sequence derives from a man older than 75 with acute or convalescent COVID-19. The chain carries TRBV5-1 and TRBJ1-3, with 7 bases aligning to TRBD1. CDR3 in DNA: TGCGCCAGCAGAGGGACAGTGGAGCGGGGGGACACCATATATTTT. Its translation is CASRGTVERGDTIYF.